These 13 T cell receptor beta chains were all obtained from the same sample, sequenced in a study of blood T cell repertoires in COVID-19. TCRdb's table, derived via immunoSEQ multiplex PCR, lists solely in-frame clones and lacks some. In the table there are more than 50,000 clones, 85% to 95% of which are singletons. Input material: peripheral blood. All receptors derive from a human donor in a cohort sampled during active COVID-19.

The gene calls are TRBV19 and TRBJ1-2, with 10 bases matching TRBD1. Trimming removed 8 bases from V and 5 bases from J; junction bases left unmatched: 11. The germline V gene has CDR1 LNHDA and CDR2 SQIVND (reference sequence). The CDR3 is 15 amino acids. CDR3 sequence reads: CASRSPDRGYYGYTF. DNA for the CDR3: TGTGCCAGTCGCTCTCCGGACAGGGGGTATTATGGCTACACCTTC.

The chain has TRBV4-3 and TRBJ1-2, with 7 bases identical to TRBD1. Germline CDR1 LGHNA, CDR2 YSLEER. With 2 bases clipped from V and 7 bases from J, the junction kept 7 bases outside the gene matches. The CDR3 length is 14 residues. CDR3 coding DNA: TGCGCCAGCAGCCAATCCTCGACAGGGCCTGGCTACACCTTC. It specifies CASSQSSTGPGYTF.

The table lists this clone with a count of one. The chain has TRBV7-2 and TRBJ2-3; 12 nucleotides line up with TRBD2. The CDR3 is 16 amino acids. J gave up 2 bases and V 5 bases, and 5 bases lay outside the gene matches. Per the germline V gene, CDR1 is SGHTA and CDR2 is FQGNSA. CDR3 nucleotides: TGTGCCAGCAGCGCAGGACTAGCGGGGACCACAGATACGCAGTATTTT. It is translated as CASSAGLAGTTDTQYF.

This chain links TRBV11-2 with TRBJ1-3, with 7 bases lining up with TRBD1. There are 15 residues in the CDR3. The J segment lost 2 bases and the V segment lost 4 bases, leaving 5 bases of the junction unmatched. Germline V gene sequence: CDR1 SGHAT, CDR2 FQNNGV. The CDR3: CASSSGQAPGNTIYF. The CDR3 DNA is TGTGCCAGCAGCTCAGGACAGGCGCCTGGAAACACCATATATTTT.

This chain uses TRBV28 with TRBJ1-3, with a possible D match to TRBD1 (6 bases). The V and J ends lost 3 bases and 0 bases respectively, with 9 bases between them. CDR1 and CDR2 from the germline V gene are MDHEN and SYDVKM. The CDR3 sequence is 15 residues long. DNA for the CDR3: TGTGCCAGCAGTTTCCAAGGGGGCTCTGGAAACACCATATATTTT. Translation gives CASSFQGGSGNTIYF.

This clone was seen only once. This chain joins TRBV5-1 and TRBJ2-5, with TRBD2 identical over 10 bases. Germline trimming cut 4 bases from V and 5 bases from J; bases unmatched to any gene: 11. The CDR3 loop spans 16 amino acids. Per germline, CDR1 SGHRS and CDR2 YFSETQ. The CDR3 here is CASSVNLAGAFETQYF. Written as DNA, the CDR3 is TGCGCCAGCAGCGTTAATCTAGCGGGAGCTTTCGAGACCCAGTACTTC.

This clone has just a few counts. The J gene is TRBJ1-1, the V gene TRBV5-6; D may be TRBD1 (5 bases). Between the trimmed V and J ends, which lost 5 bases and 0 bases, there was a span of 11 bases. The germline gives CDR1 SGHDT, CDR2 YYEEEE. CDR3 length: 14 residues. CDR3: CASSFDSLNTEAFF. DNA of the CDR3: TGTGCCAGCAGTTTTGACAGCCTGAACACTGAAGCTTTCTTT.

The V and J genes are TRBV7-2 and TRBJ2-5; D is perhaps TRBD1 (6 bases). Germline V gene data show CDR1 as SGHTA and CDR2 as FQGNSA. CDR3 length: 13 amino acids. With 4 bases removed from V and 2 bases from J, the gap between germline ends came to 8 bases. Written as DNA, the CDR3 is TGTGCCAGCAGCTGGACAGATCAAGAGACCCAGTACTTC. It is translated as CASSWTDQETQYF. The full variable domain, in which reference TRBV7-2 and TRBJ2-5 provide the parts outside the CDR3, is GAGVSQSPSNKVTEKGKDVELRCDPISGHTALYWYRQSLGQGLEFLIYFQGNSAPDKSGLPSDRFSAERTGGSVSTLTIQRTQQEDSAVYLCASSWTDQETQYFGPGTRLLVL.

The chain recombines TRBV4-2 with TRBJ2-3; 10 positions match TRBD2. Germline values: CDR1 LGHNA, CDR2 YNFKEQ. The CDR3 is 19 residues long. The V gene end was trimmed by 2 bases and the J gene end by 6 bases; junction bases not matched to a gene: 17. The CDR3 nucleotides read TGTGCCAGCAGCCAAATCGGCCAGCGGGAGGGCCTGCAAATTGATACGCAGTATTTT. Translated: CASSQIGQREGLQIDTQYF.

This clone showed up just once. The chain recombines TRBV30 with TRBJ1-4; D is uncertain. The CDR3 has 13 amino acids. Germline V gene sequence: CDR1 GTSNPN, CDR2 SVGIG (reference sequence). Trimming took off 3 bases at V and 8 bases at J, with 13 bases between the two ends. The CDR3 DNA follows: TGTGCCTGGAGCCGAGGGTTTCGGGAAAAACTGTTTTTT. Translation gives CAWSRGFREKLFF.

The chain's CDR3 is CASSLEYRPNTEAFF. DNA for the CDR3: TGTGCCAGCAGTTTGGAATACAGGCCGAACACTGAAGCTTTCTTT. The chain carries TRBV27 and TRBJ1-1, with a weak D call TRBD1 (5 bases). Germline V gene sequence: CDR1 MNHEY, CDR2 SMNVEV (reference sequence). V lost 3 bases and J lost 1, with 12 bases in between. The CDR3 totals 15 residues.

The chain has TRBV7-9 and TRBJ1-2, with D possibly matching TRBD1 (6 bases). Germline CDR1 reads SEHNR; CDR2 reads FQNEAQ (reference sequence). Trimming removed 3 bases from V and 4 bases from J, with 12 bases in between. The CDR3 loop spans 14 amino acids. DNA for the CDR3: TGTGCCAGCAGCTTGGGGACACAAACCTATGGCTACACCTTC. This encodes CASSLGTQTYGYTF.

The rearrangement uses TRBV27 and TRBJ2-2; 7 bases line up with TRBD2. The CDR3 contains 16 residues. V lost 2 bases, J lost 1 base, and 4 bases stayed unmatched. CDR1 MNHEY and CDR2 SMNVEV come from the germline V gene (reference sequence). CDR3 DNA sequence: TGTGCCAGCAGTTTAATGGGGAGGGAGAACACCGGGGAGCTGTTTTTT. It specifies CASSLMGRENTGELFF.